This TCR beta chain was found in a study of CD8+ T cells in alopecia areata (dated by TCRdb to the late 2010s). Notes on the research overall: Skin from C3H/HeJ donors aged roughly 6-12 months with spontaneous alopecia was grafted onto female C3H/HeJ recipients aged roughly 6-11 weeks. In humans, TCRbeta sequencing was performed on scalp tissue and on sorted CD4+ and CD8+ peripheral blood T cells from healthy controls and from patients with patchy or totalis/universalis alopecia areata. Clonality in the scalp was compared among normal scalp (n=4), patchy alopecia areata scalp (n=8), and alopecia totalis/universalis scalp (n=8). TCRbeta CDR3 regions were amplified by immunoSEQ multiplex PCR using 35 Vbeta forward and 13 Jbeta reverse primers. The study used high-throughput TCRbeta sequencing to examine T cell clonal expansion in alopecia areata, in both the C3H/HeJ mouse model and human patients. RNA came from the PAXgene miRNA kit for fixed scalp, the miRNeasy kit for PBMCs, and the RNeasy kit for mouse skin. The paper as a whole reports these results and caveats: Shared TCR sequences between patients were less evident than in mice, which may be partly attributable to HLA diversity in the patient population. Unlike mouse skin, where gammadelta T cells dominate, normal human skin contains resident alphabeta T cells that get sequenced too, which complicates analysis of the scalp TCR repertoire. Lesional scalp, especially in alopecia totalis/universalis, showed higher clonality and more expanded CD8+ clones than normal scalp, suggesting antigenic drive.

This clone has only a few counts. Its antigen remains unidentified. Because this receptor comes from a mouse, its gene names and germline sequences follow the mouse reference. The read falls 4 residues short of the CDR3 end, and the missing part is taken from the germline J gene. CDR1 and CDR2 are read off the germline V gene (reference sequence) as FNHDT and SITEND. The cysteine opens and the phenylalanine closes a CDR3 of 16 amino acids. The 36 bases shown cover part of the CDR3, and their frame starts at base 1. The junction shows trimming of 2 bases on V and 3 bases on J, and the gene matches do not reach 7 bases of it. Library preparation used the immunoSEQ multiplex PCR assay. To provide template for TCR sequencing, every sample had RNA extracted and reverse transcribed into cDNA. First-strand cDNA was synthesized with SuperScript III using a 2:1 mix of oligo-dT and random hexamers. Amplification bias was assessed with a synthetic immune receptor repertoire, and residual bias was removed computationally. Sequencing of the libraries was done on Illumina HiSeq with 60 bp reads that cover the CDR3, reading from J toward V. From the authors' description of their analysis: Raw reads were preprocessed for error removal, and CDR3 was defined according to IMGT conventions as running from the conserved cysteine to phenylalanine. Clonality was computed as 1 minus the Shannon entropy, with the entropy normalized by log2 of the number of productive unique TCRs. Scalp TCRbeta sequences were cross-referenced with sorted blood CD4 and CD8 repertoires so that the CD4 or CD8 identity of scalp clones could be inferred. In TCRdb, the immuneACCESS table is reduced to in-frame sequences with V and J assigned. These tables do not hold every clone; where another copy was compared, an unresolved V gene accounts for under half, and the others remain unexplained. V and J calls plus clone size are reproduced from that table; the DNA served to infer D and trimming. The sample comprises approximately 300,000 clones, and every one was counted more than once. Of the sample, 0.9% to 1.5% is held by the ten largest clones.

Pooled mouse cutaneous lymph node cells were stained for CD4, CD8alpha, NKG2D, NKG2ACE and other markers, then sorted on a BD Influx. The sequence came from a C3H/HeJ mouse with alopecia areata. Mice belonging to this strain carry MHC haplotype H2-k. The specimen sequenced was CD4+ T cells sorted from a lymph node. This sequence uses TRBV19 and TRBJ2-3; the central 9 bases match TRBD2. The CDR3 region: CASSIWGGRGAETLYF. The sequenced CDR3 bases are TGTGCCAGCAGTATCTGGGGGGGAAGGGGAGCAGAA.